The rows below give T cell receptor beta chains drawn from one sample of a study of blood T cells in healthy people across ages. From the 5' RACE reads, TCRdb called clonotypes with MiXCR, one entry per CDR3 protein. The sample carries over a million distinct CDR3 sequences, 42% recorded once. Sequencing used blood. These receptor sequences come from a woman aged 18-29 years in good health. The CDR3 runs from the conserved cysteine through the conserved F or W. Fields, in order: CDR3 length, J gene, D gene, clone size, V gene, CDR3 protein, CDR3 DNA. D genes are given only for firm matches. Clone size appears in some rows only: once, few, many, or a class for an expanded clone.

19 TRBJ2-7 TRBD1 - TRBV13 CASSFGGQGAARSSYEQYF TGTGCCAGCAGCTTCGGCGGACAGGGGGCCGCCCGAAGCTCCTACGAGCAGTACTTC
15 TRBJ1-5 - - TRBV12-3/TRBV12-4 CASSFAGLSNQPQHF TGTGCCAGCAGTTTCGCAGGATTGAGCAATCAGCCCCAGCATTTT
17 TRBJ1-1 - - TRBV27 CASSLIGQTFTNTEAFF TGTGCCAGCAGTTTAATAGGACAGACGTTTACGAACACTGAAGCTTTCTTT
15 TRBJ1-2 - - TRBV4-1 CASSREPQDNYGYTF TGCGCCAGCAGCCGAGAACCCCAGGATAACTATGGCTACACCTTC
13 TRBJ2-1 - - TRBV25-1 CASSEYGGNEQFF TGTGCCAGCAGTGAATATGGCGGGAATGAGCAGTTCTTC
14 TRBJ1-2 - few TRBV15 CATSGAYRESGYTF TGTGCCACCAGCGGGGCCTACAGGGAAAGCGGCTACACCTTC
14 TRBJ1-2 TRBD1 few TRBV29-1 CSTLTSGQGYGYTF TGCAGCACACTAACGTCAGGACAGGGTTATGGCTACACCTTC
14 TRBJ1-6 - few TRBV4-1 CASSQDRDNSPLHF TGCGCCAGCAGCCAAGACAGGGACAATTCACCCCTCCACTTT
16 TRBJ2-1 - - TRBV18 CASSSSPNQGGNEQFF TGTGCCAGCTCGTCTTCTCCAAACCAGGGTGGGAATGAGCAGTTCTTC
15 TRBJ2-2 TRBD1 - TRBV7-9 CASSLTGDVSGELFF TGTGCCAGCAGCTTAACAGGGGATGTGTCCGGGGAGCTGTTTTTT
15 TRBJ2-1 - - TRBV7-8 CASSSEFLGGSEQFF TGTGCCAGCAGTTCCGAATTTCTAGGGGGTAGTGAGCAGTTCTTC
15 TRBJ2-7 TRBD2 few TRBV5-1 CASSFRLAGRREQYF TGCGCCAGCAGCTTCAGACTAGCGGGCCGCAGAGAGCAGTACTTC
15 TRBJ2-7 TRBD2 - TRBV7-8 CASSLRREGQYEQYF TGTGCCAGCAGCTTAAGACGGGAGGGCCAGTACGAGCAGTACTTC
16 TRBJ2-7 - few TRBV4-1 CASSSSRDPRSYEQYF TGCGCCAGCAGCTCATCCCGGGACCCCAGATCCTACGAGCAGTACTTC
14 TRBJ1-6 - - TRBV12-3/TRBV12-4 CASRYRARNSPLHF TGTGCCAGCAGATACAGGGCCCGTAATTCACCCCTCCACTTT
13 TRBJ1-5 - - TRBV2 CASTAGFSQPQHF TGTGCCAGCACAGCAGGGTTCAGTCAGCCCCAGCATTTT
14 TRBJ2-5 - - TRBV10-2 CASSDSGGGQTQYF TGCGCCAGCAGTGACTCTGGGGGGGGCCAGACCCAGTACTTC
15 TRBJ2-7 TRBD1 - TRBV10-3 CAISESDRAGYEQYF TGTGCCATCAGTGAGTCCGACAGGGCAGGCTACGAGCAGTACTTC
21 TRBJ2-2 TRBD1 - TRBV27 CASSSLNRPPGQGANTGELFF TGTGCCAGCAGTTCTTTAAACCGCCCCCCCGGACAGGGCGCGAACACCGGGGAGCTGTTTTTT
15 TRBJ1-1 - few TRBV25-1 CASSEFGGYNTEAFF TGTGCCAGCAGTGAATTCGGAGGGTACAACACTGAAGCTTTCTTT
14 TRBJ1-1 - - TRBV20-1 CSAGYDGRGTEAFF TGCAGTGCTGGCTACGACGGGAGGGGAACTGAAGCTTTCTTT
18 TRBJ2-3 - few TRBV27 CASSFSGYNPGSTDTQYF TGTGCCAGCAGTTTTTCAGGCTACAATCCCGGGAGCACAGATACGCAGTATTTT
19 TRBJ1-5 - - TRBV3-1 CASSQTPGSGPNSNQPQHF TGTGCCAGCAGCCAAACCCCTGGATCTGGACCTAATAGCAATCAGCCCCAGCATTTT
16 TRBJ2-3 TRBD2 - TRBV10-3 CATSEPWRQGGDTQYF TGTGCCACCAGTGAGCCGTGGCGGCAGGGAGGGGATACGCAGTATTTT
17 TRBJ2-3 TRBD2 few TRBV20-1 CSARGPGLAGGTDTQYF TGCAGTGCTAGAGGCCCGGGACTAGCGGGGGGCACAGATACGCAGTATTTT
17 TRBJ2-1 TRBD1 - TRBV29-1 CSVQNTGTGSSHNEQFF TGCAGCGTCCAAAATACCGGGACAGGGAGCTCCCACAATGAGCAGTTCTTC
15 TRBJ2-2 - - TRBV5-1 CASSLPTTNTGELFF TGCGCCAGCAGCTTGCCGACAACGAACACCGGGGAGCTGTTTTTT